This T cell receptor (beta chain) was sequenced for a study of cytomegalovirus exposure and HLA in healthy donors. V shed 5 bases and J 4 bases; nucleotides not matched to a gene: 4. The CDR3 sequence is 15 residues long. Germline V gene sequence: CDR1 MRHNA, CDR2 SNTAGT. PCR employed 60 Vbeta and 13 Jbeta primers. Repertoires were generated with immunoSEQ multiplex PCR, while TCRdb's copy carries only in-frame clones and drops some. The repertoire holds about 180,000 clones, 70% to 85% seen once, with 2% to 2.5% in the top ten. The chain has TRBV6-4 and TRBJ2-5; 13 bases map to TRBD2. The source of this sequence is a human donor in good health. Material: PBMCs. The CDR3 reads CASSRTSGGTETQYF. The CDR3 DNA reads TGTGCCAGCAGTCGGACTAGCGGGGGCACAGAGACCCAGTACTTC.